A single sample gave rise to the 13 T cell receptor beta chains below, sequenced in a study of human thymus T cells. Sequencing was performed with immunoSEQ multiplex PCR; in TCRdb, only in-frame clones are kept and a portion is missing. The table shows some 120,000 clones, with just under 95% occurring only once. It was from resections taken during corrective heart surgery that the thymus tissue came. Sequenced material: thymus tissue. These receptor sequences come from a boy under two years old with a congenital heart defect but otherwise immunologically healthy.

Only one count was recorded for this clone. The CDR3: CAVRVQETQYF. For the CDR3, the DNA is TGTGCCGTCAGGGTCCAAGAGACCCAGTACTTC. The J gene is TRBJ2-5, the V gene TRBV2; D may be TRBD1 (5 bases). Trimming took 11 bases from V and 1 from J, leaving 8 bases between them. The CDR3 is made up of 11 amino acids. Germline CDR1 reads SNHLY; CDR2 reads FYNNEI. The complete variable domain, with remaining parts taken from reference TRBV2 and TRBJ2-5, reads EPEVTQTPSHQVTQMGQEVILRCVPISNHLYFYWYRQILGQKVEFLVSFYNNEISEKSEIFDDQFSVERPDGSNFTLKIRSTKLEDSAMYFCAVRVQETQYFGPGTRLLVL.

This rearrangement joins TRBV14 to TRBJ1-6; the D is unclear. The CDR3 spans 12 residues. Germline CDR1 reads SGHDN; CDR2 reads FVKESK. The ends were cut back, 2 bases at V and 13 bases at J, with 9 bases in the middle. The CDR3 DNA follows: TGTGCCAGCAGCCAAAGGCAGTTCCCCCTCCACTTT. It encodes CASSQRQFPLHF.

Here the CDR3 DNA reads TGTGCCAGTAGTAACAGTTACGAGCAGTACTTC. Translating it yields CASSNSYEQYF. The chain combines TRBV19 with TRBJ2-7; D is unresolved. The CDR3 runs 11 residues. Trimming removed 4 bases from V and 4 bases from J, with 5 bases in between. Germline CDR1 and CDR2: LNHDA and SQIVND (reference sequence).

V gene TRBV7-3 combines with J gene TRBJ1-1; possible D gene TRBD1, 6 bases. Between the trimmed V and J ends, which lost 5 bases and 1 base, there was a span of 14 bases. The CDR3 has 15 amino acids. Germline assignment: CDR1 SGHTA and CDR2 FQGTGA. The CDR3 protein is CASSPKGHPNTEAFF. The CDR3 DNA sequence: TGTGCCAGCAGCCCAAAGGGACACCCGAACACTGAAGCTTTCTTT.

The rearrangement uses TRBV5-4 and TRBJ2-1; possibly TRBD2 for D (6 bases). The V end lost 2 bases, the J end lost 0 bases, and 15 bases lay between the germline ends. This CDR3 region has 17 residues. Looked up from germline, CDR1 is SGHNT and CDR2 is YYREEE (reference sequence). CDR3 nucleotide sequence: TGTGCCAGCAGCTTAAGGAGGGGACCAAGCTCCTACAATGAGCAGTTCTTC. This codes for CASSLRRGPSSYNEQFF.

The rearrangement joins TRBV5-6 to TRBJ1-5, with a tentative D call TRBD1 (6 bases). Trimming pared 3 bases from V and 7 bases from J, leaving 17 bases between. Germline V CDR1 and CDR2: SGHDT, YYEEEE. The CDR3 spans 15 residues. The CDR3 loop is CASSSRLQGKQPQHF. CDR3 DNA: TGTGCCAGCAGCTCCCGTTTACAGGGTAAACAGCCCCAGCATTTT.

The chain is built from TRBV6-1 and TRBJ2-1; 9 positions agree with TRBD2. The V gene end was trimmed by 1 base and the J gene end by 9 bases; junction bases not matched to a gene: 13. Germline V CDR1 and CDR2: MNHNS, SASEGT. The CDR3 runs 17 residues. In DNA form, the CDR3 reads TGTGCCAGCAGTGAAGTTGGCGGGGGGGGCCATATGAGTGAGCAGTTCTTC. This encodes CASSEVGGGGHMSEQFF.

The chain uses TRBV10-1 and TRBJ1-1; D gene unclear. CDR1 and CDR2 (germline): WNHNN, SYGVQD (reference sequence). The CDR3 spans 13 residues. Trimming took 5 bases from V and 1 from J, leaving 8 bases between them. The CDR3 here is CASSYGENTEAFF. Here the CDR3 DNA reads TGCGCCAGCAGTTATGGTGAGAACACTGAAGCTTTCTTT.

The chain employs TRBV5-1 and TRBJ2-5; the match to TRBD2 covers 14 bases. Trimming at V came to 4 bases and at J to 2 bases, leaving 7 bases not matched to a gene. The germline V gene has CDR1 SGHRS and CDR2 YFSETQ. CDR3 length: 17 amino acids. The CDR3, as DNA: TGCGCCAGCAGCGGTCGGACTAGCGGGGGGTCGCAAGAGACCCAGTACTTC. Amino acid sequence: CASSGRTSGGSQETQYF.

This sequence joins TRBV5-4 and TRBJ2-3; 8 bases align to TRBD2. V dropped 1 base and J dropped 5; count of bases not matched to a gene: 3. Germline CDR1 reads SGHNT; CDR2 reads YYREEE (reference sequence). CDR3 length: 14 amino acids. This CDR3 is CASSLTSGGDTQYF. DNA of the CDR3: TGTGCCAGCAGCTTGACTAGCGGAGGAGATACGCAGTATTTT.

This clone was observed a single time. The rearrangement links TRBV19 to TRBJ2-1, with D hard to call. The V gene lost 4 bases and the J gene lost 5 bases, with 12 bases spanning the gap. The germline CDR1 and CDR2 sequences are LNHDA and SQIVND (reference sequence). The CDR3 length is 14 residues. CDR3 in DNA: TGTGCCAGTAGTAGTCAGATTTCGAACAATGAGCAGTTCTTC. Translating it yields CASSSQISNNEQFF.

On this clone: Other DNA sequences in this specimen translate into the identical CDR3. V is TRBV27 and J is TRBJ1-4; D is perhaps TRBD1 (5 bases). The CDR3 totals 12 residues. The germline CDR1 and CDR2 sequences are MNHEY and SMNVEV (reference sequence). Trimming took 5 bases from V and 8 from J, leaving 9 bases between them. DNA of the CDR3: TGTGCCAGCAGTCCTGACAGAGAAAAACTGTTTTTT. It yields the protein CASSPDREKLFF.

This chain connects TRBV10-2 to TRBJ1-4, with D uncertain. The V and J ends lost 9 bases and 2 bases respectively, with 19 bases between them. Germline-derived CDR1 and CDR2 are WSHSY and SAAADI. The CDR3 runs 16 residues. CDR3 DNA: TGCGCCAGAGGCCCCCAGGAACGAGGGACTAATGAAAAACTGTTTTTT. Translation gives CARGPQERGTNEKLFF.